The 13 T cell receptor beta chains below were found in one sample sequenced in a study of blood T cell repertoires in COVID-19. Clones were read by immunoSEQ multiplex PCR, and TCRdb kept only the in-frame ones, dropping some. Here the sample spans approximately 150,000 clones, 70% to 80% being singletons. The material sequenced was PBMCs or T cells enriched from blood (not recorded which). All receptors come from a woman aged 70-85 years in a cohort exposed to, infected with or recovered from COVID-19 (not recorded which).

A single count supports this clone. CDR3 in amino acids: CASSFNGGNEKLFF. DNA of the CDR3: TGCGCCAGCAGCTTTAATGGGGGGAATGAAAAACTGTTTTTT. The V and J genes are TRBV5-1 and TRBJ1-4; D is perhaps TRBD1 (5 bases). The CDR3 is 14 amino acids. CDR1 and CDR2 from the germline V gene are SGHRS and YFSETQ. V lost 2 bases and J lost 5, with 10 bases in between.

The J gene is TRBJ2-2, the V gene TRBV5-1; possible D gene TRBD2, 6 bases. Germline V gene sequence: CDR1 SGHRS, CDR2 YFSETQ. V was shortened by 4 bases and J by 7 bases, with 17 bases between the two germline ends. This CDR3 spans 15 amino acids. The CDR3 coding sequence is TGCGCCAGCAGCGCGACGACGGGGGTTGTCGGGGAGCTGTTTTTT. This sequence encodes CASSATTGVVGELFF.

This clone has a handful of counts. CDR3 bases: TGTGCCAGCAGTCCCCAAGGGACAGGGGGCGCGGTTTACTATGGCTACACCTTC. Translated: CASSPQGTGGAVYYGYTF. The rearrangement links TRBV6-6 to TRBJ1-2, with 12 bases lining up with TRBD1. The CDR3 has 18 residues. CDR1 and CDR2 (germline): MNHNY, SVGAGI (reference sequence). Trimming removed 5 bases from V and 3 bases from J; junction bases left unmatched: 13.

CDR3 region: CASSQELRQVLFF. The CDR3 DNA sequence: TGCGCCAGCAGCCAAGAGCTGCGACAGGTACTGTTTTTT. V is TRBV4-3 and J is TRBJ1-4; a possible D gene is TRBD1 (6 bases). Germline V lookup: CDR1 LGHNA, CDR2 YSLEER. The V end lost 0 bases, the J end lost 13 bases, and 12 bases lay between the germline ends. The CDR3 is made up of 13 amino acids.

This clone occurred a few times. The V call is TRBV7-9, the J call TRBJ1-5; D is possibly TRBD1 (6 bases). The CDR3 loop spans 13 amino acids. Germline assignment: CDR1 SEHNR and CDR2 FQNEAQ (reference sequence). V was cut by 5 bases and J by 9 bases, with 14 bases left in between. The CDR3 sequence: CASSDMGATPQHF. The CDR3, as DNA: TGTGCCAGCAGCGACATGGGGGCGACGCCCCAGCATTTT.

The CDR3 sequence is CASRATASGSTDTQYF. The CDR3 nucleotides are TGTGCCAGCAGAGCTACTGCTAGCGGAAGCACAGATACGCAGTATTTT. This chain connects TRBV9 to TRBJ2-3, with 7 bases identical to TRBD2. Germline V gives CDR1 SGDLS, CDR2 YYNGEE. CDR3 length: 16 residues. Unmatched junction bases numbered 9, after V lost 5 bases and J lost 0 bases.

The rearrangement joins TRBV19 to TRBJ2-2; D is possibly TRBD2 (6 bases). Germline CDR1 reads LNHDA; CDR2 reads SQIVND (reference sequence). The CDR3 covers 17 residues. Trimming left V 9 bases short and J 0 bases short, with 20 bases between. The DNA for the CDR3 is TGTGCCAGCCGGAGGCGGGCCGGGACTTCGAACACCGGGGAGCTGTTTTTT. This gives the protein CASRRRAGTSNTGELFF.

This sequence joins TRBV6-2 or TRBV6-3 and TRBJ1-1, with 9 bases lining up with TRBD1. The CDR3 loop spans 15 amino acids. CDR1 is MNHEY, CDR2 SVGEGT, per germline. After removal of 2 bases from V and 1 base from J, the junction contained 2 bases not matched to a gene. Here the CDR3 DNA reads TGTGCCAGCAGTTACCCGGGACAGGGGAACACTGAAGCTTTCTTT. This sequence encodes CASSYPGQGNTEAFF.

To note about this clone: Within the sample, other DNA sequences also encode this same CDR3. V and J are TRBV5-6 and TRBJ1-1; D possibly corresponds to TRBD1 (5 bases). Trimming took 3 bases from V and 7 from J, leaving 7 bases between them. The germline V gene has CDR1 SGHDT and CDR2 YYEEEE. The CDR3 has 11 amino acids. CDR3 sequence reads: CASSWQGEAFF. DNA for the CDR3: TGTGCCAGCAGCTGGCAGGGTGAAGCTTTCTTT. The full variable domain, in which reference TRBV5-6 and TRBJ1-1 provide the parts outside the CDR3, is DAGVTQSPTHLIKTRGQQVTLRCSPKSGHDTVSWYQQALGQGPQFIFQYYEEEERQRGNFPDRFSGHQFPNYSSELNVNALLLGDSALYLCASSWQGEAFFGQGTRLTVV.

CDR3 in amino acids: CASSRLAGSEDTQYF. The CDR3 DNA follows: TGTGCCAGCAGTCGACTAGCGGGATCGGAAGATACGCAGTATTTT. The chain combines TRBV3-1 (or the pseudogene TRBV3-2) with TRBJ2-3; 11 positions match TRBD2. The CDR3 runs 15 residues. V shed 6 bases, J shed 5 bases, and the junction held 7 bases outside the gene matches. From germline, CDR1 is LGHDT and CDR2 YNNKEL (reference sequence).

The V gene is TRBV3-1 (or the pseudogene TRBV3-2), the J gene TRBJ2-1; D unclear. Per germline, CDR1 LGHDT and CDR2 YNNKEL (reference sequence). Trimming stripped 0 bases from V and 3 bases from J, with 6 bases between. The CDR3 covers 14 residues. The CDR3 region has the DNA TGTGCCAGCAGCCAAGATGTACTCTACAATGAGCAGTTCTTC. Translating it yields CASSQDVLYNEQFF.

The rearrangement uses TRBV28 and TRBJ1-5, with D unresolved. Germline CDR1 and CDR2: MDHEN and SYDVKM. Trimming removed 1 base from V and 11 bases from J, with 18 bases in between. This CDR3 has 15 amino acids. The CDR3 DNA follows: TGTGCCAGCAGTTTATCAGACAAATTCGGTTCGGCCCAGCATTTT. Amino acid sequence: CASSLSDKFGSAQHF.

This chain links TRBV6-5 with TRBJ2-2; no definite D call. Germline V gives CDR1 MNHEY, CDR2 SVGAGI. V dropped 6 bases and J dropped 7 bases, with 15 bases sitting between them. There are 14 residues in the CDR3. CDR3 in amino acids: CASRNTQSVGELFF. The DNA of the CDR3 is TGTGCCAGCAGAAACACCCAGTCAGTCGGGGAGCTGTTTTTT.